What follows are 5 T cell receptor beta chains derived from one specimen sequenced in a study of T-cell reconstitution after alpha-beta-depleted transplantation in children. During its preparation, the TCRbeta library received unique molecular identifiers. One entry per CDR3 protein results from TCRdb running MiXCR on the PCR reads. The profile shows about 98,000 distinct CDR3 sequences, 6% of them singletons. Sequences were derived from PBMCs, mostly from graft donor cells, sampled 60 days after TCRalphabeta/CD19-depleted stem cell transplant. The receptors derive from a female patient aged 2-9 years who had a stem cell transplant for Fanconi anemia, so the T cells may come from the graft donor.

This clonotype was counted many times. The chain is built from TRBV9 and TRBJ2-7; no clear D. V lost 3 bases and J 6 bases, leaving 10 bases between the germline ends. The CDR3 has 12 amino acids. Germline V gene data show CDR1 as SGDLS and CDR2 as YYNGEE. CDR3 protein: CASSGDSAEQYF. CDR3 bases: TGTGCCAGCAGCGGGGATTCCGCCGAGCAGTACTTC.

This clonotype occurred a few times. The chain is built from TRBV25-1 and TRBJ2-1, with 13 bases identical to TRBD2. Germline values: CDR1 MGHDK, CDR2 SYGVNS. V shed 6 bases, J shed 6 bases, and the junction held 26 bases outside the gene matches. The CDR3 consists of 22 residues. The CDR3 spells CASRLQTQPGLAGQELPNEQFF. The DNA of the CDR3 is TGTGCCAGCAGGCTCCAAACTCAACCGGGACTAGCGGGACAAGAATTACCCAATGAGCAGTTCTTC.

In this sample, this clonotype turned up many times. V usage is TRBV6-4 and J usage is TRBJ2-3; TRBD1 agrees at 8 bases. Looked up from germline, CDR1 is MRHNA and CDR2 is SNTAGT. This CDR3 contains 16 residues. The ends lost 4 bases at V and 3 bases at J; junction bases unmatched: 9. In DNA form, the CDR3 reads TGTGCCAGCAGTGCCGCGACAGGGGCAGGGACAGATACGCAGTATTTT. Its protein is CASSAATGAGTDTQYF.

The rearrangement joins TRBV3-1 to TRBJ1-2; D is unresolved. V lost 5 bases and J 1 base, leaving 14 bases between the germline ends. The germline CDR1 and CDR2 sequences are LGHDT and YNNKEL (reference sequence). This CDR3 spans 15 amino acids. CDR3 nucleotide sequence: TGTGCCAGCAGCTATCCCGGACCCCTTAACTATGGCTACACCTTC. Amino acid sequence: CASSYPGPLNYGYTF.

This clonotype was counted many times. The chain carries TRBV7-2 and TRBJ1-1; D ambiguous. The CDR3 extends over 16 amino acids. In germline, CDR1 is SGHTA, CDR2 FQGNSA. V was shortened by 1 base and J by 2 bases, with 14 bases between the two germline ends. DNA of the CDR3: TGTGCCAGCAGCTTAGTGTTGGGTTCCACAAACACTGAAGCTTTCTTT. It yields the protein CASSLVLGSTNTEAFF. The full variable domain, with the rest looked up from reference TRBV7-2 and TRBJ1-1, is GAGVSQSPSNKVTEKGKDVELRCDPISGHTALYWYRQSLGQGLEFLIYFQGNSAPDKSGLPSDRFSAERTGGSVSTLTIQRTQQEDSAVYLCASSLVLGSTNTEAFFGQGTRLTVV.